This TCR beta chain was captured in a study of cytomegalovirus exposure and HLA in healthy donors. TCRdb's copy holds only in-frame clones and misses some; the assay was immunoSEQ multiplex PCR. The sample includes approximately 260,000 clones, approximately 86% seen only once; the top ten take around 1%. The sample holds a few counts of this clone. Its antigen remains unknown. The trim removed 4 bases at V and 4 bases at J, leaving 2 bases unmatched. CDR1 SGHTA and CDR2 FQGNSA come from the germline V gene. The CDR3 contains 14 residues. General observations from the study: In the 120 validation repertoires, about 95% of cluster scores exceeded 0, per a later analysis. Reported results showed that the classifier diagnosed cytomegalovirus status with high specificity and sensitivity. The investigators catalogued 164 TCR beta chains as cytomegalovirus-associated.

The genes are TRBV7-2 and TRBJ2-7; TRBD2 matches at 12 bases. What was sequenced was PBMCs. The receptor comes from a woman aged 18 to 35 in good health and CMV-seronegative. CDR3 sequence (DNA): TGTGCCAGCAGCTGGACTAGCGGGACTTACGAGCAGTACTTC. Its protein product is CASSWTSGTYEQYF.